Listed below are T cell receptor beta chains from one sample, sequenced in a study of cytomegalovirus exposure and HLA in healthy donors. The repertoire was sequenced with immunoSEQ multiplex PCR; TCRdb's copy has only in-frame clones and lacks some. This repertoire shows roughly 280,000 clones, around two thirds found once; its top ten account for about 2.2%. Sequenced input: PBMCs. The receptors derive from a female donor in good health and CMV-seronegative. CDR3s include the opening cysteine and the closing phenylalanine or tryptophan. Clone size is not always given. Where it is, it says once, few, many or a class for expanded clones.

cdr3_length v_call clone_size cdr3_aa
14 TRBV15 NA CATKPTGTYYGYTF
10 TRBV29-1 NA CSVESGEQFF
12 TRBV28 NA CASSLAGQPQHF
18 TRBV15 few CATSSWAQMEGLSYEQYF
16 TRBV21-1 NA CASSKEHGTGSYEQYF
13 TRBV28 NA CASSLQGAYGYTF
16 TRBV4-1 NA CASSQVAVSLNTEAFF
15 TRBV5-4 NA CASSYPGQDQETQYF
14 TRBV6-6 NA CASSLTGPNTEAFF
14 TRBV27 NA CASTSTGGSDTQYF
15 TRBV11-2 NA CASGRTRDDYNEQFF
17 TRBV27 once CASKPNLEEGSADTQYF
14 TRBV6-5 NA CASEGLFNTGELFF
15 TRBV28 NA CASSLTGTGAQPQHF
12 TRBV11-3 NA CASSLEGGEQFF
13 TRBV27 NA CASRGFRNYGYTF
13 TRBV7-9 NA CASSLLYSYEQYF
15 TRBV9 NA CASSPGQGMNTEAFF
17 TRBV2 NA CASSVGGPGLVYNEQFF
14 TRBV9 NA CASSEASHGEKLFF
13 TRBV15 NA CATSRPQGYEQYF
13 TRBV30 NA CAWSRQGNQPQHF
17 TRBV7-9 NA CASSAPGQALSNYGYTF